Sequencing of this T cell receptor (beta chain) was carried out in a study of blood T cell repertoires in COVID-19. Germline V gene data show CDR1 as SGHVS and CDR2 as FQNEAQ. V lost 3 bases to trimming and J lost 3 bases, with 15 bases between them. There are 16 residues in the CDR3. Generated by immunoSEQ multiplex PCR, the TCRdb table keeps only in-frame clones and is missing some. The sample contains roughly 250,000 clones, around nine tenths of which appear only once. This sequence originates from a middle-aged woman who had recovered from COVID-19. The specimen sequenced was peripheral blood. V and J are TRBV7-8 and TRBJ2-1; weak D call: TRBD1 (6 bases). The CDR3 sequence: CASSLGAGAIYNEQFF. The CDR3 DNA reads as TGTGCCAGCAGCTTGGGGGCAGGGGCAATCTACAATGAGCAGTTCTTC.